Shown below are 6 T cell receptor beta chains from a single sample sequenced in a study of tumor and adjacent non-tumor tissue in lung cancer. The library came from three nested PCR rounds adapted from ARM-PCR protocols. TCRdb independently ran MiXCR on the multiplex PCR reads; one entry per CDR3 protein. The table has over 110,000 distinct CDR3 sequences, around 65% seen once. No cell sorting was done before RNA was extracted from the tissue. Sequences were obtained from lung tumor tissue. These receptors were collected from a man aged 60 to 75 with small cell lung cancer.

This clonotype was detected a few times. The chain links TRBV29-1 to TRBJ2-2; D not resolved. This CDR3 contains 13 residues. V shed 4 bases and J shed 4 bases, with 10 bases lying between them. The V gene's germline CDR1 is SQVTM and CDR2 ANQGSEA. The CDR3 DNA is TGCAGCGTTGCCCCTACATCCACCGGGGAGCTGTTTTTT. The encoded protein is CSVAPTSTGELFF.

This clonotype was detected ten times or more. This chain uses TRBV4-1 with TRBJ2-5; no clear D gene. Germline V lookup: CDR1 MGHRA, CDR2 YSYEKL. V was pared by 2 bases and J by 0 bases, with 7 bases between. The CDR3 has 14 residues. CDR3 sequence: CASSQRANQETQYF. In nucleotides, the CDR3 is TGCGCCAGCAGCCAAAGGGCCAACCAAGAGACCCAGTACTTC.

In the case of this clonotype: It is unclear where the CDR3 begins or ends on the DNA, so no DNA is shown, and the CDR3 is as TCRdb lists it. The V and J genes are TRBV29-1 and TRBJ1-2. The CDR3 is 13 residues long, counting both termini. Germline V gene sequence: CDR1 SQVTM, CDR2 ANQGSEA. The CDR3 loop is CSALGWQGYGCTF.

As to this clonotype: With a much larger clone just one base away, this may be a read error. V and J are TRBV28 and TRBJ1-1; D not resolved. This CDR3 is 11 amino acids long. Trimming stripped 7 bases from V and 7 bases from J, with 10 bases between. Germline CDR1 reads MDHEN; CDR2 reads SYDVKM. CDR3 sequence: CASTSFIEAFF. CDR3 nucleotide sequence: TGTGCCAGCACTTCTTTCATTGAAGCTTTCTTT.

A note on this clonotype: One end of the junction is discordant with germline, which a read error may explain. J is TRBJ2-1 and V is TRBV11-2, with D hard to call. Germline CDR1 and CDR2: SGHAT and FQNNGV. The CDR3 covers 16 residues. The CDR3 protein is CARSLDGRLSYNEQSF. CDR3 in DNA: TGTGCAAGAAGCTTAGACGGGCGGCTCTCCTACAATGAGCAGTCCTTC.

CDR3 residues: CASTLAEGTSYNEQFF. The CDR3 DNA sequence: TGTGCCAGCACTTTAGCGGAGGGGACCTCCTACAATGAGCAGTTCTTC. The V and J genes are TRBV11-2 and TRBJ2-1; D is perhaps TRBD2 (6 bases). The CDR3 consists of 16 residues. Germline values: CDR1 SGHAT, CDR2 FQNNGV. Trimming removed 7 bases from V and 0 bases from J, with 16 bases in between.